This TCR beta chain was sequenced during a study of T cell responses to AZD1222 COVID-19 vaccine (dated by TCRdb to about 2021). Background for the entire study: TCR sequencing covered approximately 230 trial participants: 207 given two doses of AZD1222 and around 25 given two doses of MenACWY control vaccine. Trial participants were enrolled into age subgroups of 18-55, 56-69 and 70-plus years, which contained about 160, 30 and 59 TCR-sequenced participants, respectively.

The CDR3 regions of human TCRbeta chains were analyzed by immunosequencing. Processing in the source paper ran as follows. Repertoire TCRs were checked for matches against a reference library of SARS-CoV-2-specific TCRs that had been generated using the MIRA antigen-specificity platform. Breadth was defined as the fraction of unique TCRs that were SARS-CoV-2-associated, and depth was defined as the fraction of total T cells that were SARS-CoV-2-associated. Using the MIRA data, every spike-specific TCR was mapped to the spike region that the TCR reacted to and assigned to either a CD4 or a CD8 class. Log10-transformed breadth and depth values were compared by one-way ANOVA with Sidak's multiple comparisons tests. TCRdb obtained this table from immuneACCESS and retained in-frame rearrangements with V and J assigned. These tables miss some clones; where compared with another copy, unresolved V genes account for less than half of the shortfall, and the remainder is unexplained. Clone size and the V and J calls come from that table; the DNA yielded D and trimming. The sample records over 150,000 clones, about 93% of which are singletons. 0.95% to 1.3% of the sample is in the top ten clones.

The time point label, as the study defines it: about 28 days (+/-7) after the second vaccine dose. Taken with the paper, the label for treatment or condition translates to: meningococcal conjugate vaccine given as trial control. The vaccinee samples were drawn from two UK trials, COV001 and COV002, one of which was a single-blind randomized controlled phase 2/3 trial testing AZD1222 (ChAdOx1 nCoV-19) in healthy adults. For TCRbeta chain sequencing, PBMC samples were collected from trial participants at day 0 and at day 28 after the second dose. Looking up the germline V gene (reference sequence) yields CDR1 SGHNT and CDR2 YYREEE. Compared with germline, V lacks 4 bases and J lacks 10 bases; bases without a gene match: 10. The CDR3 has 15 amino acids, counting the end cysteine and phenylalanine. Only the CDR3 DNA is retained, 45 bases long and in frame from the first base. What the research found in general, with its limitations: Reportedly, close to half of the unique spike-specific TCRs recognized epitopes lying outside the regions that are mutated in the B.1.351 and B.1.1.7 variants. Conclusions about previously exposed vaccinees were limited because only six or seven AZD1222 recipients were SARS-CoV-2 seropositive at baseline. No day 14 peak-response samples were available, so repertoires were characterized only after the peak T cell response. The 56-69-year group was small, and its depth increase did not reach significance, likely because of low power. The whole spike protein was spanned by vaccine-associated CD4 TCRs, and dominant responses were seen in regions 160-218 and 743-854. Participants were mostly white British, with more females than males. The authors suggested clonal diversity may have been underestimated. A significant rise in spike-specific TCR breadth and depth was observed after two AZD1222 doses relative to day 0 and relative to MenACWY recipients.

Points on this clone: Its antigen remains unidentified. Base qualities were left out, and no much larger clone turns up one base away.

This receptor was obtained from an adult who received the MenACWY meningococcal vaccine as a control. This sample comprised peripheral blood, obtained 28 days after the second dose of the MenACWY control vaccine. The rearrangement joined TRBV5-4 to TRBJ1-6; 8 nucleotides in the junction match TRBD1. The DNA is TGTGCCAGCAGCCCCAGGACAGGGACGAGATCACCCCTCCACTTT. Translated, this is CASSPRTGTRSPLHF.